The source of this TCR beta chain is a study of blood T cell repertoires in COVID-19. As for the study in general: Some COVID-19 samples were acute and others convalescent; all came from the United States, Italy and Spain.

As processed by the authors: Counts of nucleated cells, estimated from reference gene primer amplification, were obtained. Using immunoSEQ multiplex PCR, the repertoire was profiled, and TCRdb retains in-frame clones only, with some absent. The V and J calls and clone size are taken from that table; D and trimming were inferred from the DNA. Of over 450,000 clones listed, roughly 91% were seen once; the top ten hold roughly 7.3%. One Seattle source followed patients from active infection through their disease course. This CDR3 spans 16 amino acids. With 1 base removed from V and 4 bases from J, the gap between germline ends came to 14 bases. From germline, CDR1 is LNHNV and CDR2 YYDKDF (reference sequence). In this sample, this clone turned up once.

The sequencing sample was made of peripheral blood. The chain joins TRBV15 to TRBJ2-1; tentatively, D is TRBD2 (5 bases). The origin of this receptor is a woman aged 45-60 years with COVID-19, enrolled during active disease. CDR3 nucleotides: TGTGCCACCAGCAGAGTGCGGGCCGGACCATACAATGAGCAGTTCTTC. Protein: CATSRVRAGPYNEQFF.